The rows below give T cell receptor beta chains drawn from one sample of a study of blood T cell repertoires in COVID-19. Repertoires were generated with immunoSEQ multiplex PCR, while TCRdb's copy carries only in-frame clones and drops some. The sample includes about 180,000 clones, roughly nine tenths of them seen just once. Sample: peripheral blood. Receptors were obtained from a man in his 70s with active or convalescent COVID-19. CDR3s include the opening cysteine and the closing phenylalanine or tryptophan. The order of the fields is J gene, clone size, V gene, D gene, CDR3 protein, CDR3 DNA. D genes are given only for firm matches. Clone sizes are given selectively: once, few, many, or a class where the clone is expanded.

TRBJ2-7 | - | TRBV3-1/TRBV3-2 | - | CASSQASPLYEQYF | TGTGCCAGCAGCCAAGCGTCCCCTCTCTACGAGCAGTACTTC
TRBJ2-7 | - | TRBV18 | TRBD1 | CASSPGTGGIDEQYF | TGTGCCAGCTCACCCGGGACAGGGGGCATCGACGAGCAGTACTTC
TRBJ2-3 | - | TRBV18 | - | CASSPMGTSTDTQYF | TGTGCCAGCTCACCTATGGGGACTAGCACAGATACGCAGTATTTT
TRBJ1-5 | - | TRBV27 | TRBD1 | CASSLPGQDRNQPQHF | TGTGCCAGCAGTTTACCCGGACAGGACCGCAATCAGCCCCAGCATTTT
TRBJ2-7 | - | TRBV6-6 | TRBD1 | CASNHPGQNVYEQYF | TGTGCCAGCAATCACCCGGGACAGAATGTGTACGAGCAGTACTTC
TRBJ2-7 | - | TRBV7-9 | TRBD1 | CASSFGQGLSYEQYF | TGTGCCAGCAGCTTTGGACAGGGGCTCTCCTACGAGCAGTACTTC
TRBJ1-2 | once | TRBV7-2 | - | CASSSHQGLGYTF | TGTGCCAGCAGCTCCCACCAGGGCCTCGGCTACACCTTC
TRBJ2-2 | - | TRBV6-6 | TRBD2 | CASSYSGGGNTGELFF | TGTGCCAGCAGTTACTCTGGGGGGGGGAACACCGGGGAGCTGTTTTTT
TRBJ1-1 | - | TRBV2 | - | CASEGYFQGNTEAFF | TGTGCCAGCGAAGGATACTTCCAGGGGAACACTGAAGCTTTCTTT
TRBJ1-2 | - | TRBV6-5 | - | CASSYSTTGPGYTF | TGTGCCAGCAGTTACTCGACCACAGGGCCTGGCTACACCTTC
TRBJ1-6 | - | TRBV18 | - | CASSATMDSPLHF | TGTGCCAGCTCCGCCACTATGGATTCACCCCTCCACTTT
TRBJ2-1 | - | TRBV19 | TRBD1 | CASSISGTGSYNEQFF | TGTGCCAGTAGTATCTCCGGGACAGGGTCCTACAATGAGCAGTTCTTC
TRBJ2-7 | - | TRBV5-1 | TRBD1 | CASSLASGTGTYEQYF | TGCGCCAGCAGCTTGGCCTCGGGGACAGGTACCTACGAGCAGTACTTC
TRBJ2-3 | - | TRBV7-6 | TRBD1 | CASSPLGQARTDTQYF | TGTGCCAGCAGCCCACTTGGACAGGCCAGGACAGATACGCAGTATTTT
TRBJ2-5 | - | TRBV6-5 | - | CASSVGTSRGETQYF | TGTGCCAGCAGCGTGGGGACATCTAGAGGGGAGACCCAGTACTTC
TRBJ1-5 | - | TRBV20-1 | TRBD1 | CSASPGTGFNQPQHF | TGCAGTGCAAGTCCCGGGACAGGGTTCAATCAGCCCCAGCATTTT
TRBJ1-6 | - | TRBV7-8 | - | CASSLPESSYNSPLHF | TGTGCCAGCAGCTTGCCGGAGAGCTCCTATAATTCACCCCTCCACTTT
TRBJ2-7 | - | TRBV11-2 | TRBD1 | CASSSDRDRDPYEQYF | TGTGCCAGCAGCTCCGACCGGGACAGGGATCCCTACGAGCAGTACTTC
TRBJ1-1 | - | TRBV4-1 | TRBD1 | CASSQARGRAEAFF | TGCGCCAGCAGCCAGGCTAGGGGGCGGGCTGAAGCTTTCTTT
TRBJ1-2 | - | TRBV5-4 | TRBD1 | CASSLALGQGDGYTF | TGTGCCAGCAGCTTGGCCCTCGGGCAGGGGGACGGCTACACCTTC
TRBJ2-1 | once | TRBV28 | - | CASSLNSRYSEQFF | TGTGCCAGCAGCCTAAACTCGAGGTATAGTGAGCAGTTCTTC
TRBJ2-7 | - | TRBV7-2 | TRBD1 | CASSLSLRTGRTYEQYF | TGTGCCAGCAGCTTAAGCCTACGGACAGGGCGGACCTACGAGCAGTACTTC
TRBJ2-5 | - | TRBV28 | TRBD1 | CASSIGQGAVGETQYF | TGTGCCAGCAGCATTGGACAGGGGGCTGTGGGGGAGACCCAGTACTTC
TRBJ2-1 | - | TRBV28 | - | CASKFRDGSYNEQFF | TGTGCCAGCAAGTTTCGGGACGGGAGTTACAATGAGCAGTTCTTC
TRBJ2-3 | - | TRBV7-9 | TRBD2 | CASRAGGFTDTQYF | TGTGCCAGCAGAGCGGGAGGGTTTACAGATACGCAGTATTTT
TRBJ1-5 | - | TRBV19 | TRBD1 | CASREGQGNNQPQHF | TGTGCCAGTAGGGAAGGACAGGGCAACAATCAGCCCCAGCATTTT
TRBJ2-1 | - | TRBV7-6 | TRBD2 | CASSLARLAGSNEQFF | TGTGCCAGCAGCTTAGCCAGGCTAGCGGGATCCAATGAGCAGTTCTTC
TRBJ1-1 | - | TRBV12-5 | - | CASGSFGTPEAFF | TGTGCTAGTGGTTCGTTTGGGACACCTGAAGCTTTCTTT
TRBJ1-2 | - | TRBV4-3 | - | CASSRYGQGNGYTF | TGCGCCAGCAGCCGTTATGGGCAGGGTAATGGCTACACCTTC
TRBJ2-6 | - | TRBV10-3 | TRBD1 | CAISEPGTGLSSGANVLTF | TGTGCCATCAGTGAGCCCGGGACAGGGCTGAGCTCTGGGGCCAACGTCCTGACTTTC
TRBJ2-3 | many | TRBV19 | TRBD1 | CASSGPSGQEVSDTQYF | TGTGCCAGTAGCGGCCCGTCGGGACAGGAAGTTTCAGATACGCAGTATTTT
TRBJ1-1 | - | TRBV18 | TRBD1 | CASSPNTGVSTEAFF | TGTGCCAGCTCACCTAATACAGGGGTGAGCACTGAAGCTTTCTTT
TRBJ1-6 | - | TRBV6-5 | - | CASSYSQGLGSPLHF | TGTGCCAGCAGTTACTCTCAGGGTTTGGGTTCACCCCTCCACTTT
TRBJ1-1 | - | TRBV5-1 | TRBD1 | CASSPGTGLTEAFF | TGCGCCAGCAGCCCCGGGACAGGGTTGACTGAAGCTTTCTTT
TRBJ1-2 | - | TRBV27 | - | CASARTAAIGYTF | TGTGCCAGCGCCCGAACGGCGGCTATCGGCTACACCTTC
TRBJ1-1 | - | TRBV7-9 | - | CASSLASGWTEAFF | TGTGCCAGCAGCTTAGCTTCGGGATGGACTGAAGCTTTCTTT
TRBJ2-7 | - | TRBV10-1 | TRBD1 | CASSKTGNYEQYF | TGCGCCAGCAGTAAGACAGGGAACTACGAGCAGTACTTC
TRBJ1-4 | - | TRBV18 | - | CASSPGPGNEKLFF | TGTGCCAGCTCACCCGGGCCAGGGAATGAAAAACTGTTTTTT
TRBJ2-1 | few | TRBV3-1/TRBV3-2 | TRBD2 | CASSPLAGGDNEQFF | TGTGCCAGCAGCCCGCTAGCGGGGGGTGACAATGAGCAGTTCTTC
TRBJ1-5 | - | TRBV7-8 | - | CASSLEGVRGGGQPQHF | TGTGCCAGCAGCTTAGAGGGGGTTCGGGGCGGAGGACAGCCCCAGCATTTT
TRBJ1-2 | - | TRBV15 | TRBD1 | CATSRVGTGPSSGYTF | TGTGCCACCAGCAGAGTGGGGACAGGGCCTTCGTCGGGCTACACCTTC
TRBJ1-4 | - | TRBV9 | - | CASSVGPHNEKLFF | TGTGCCAGCAGCGTAGGGCCGCATAATGAAAAACTGTTTTTT
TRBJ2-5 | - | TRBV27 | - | CASSPLAGAQETQYF | TGTGCCAGCAGTCCCCTGGCGGGGGCCCAAGAGACCCAGTACTTC
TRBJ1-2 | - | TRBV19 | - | CATTKGGAYYGYTF | TGTGCCACCACCAAGGGGGGGGCTTACTATGGCTACACCTTC
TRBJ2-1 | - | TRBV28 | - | CASSLGAPGWQFF | TGTGCCAGCAGTTTAGGAGCCCCGGGTTGGCAGTTCTTC
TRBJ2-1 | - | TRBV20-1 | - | CSAPGSNEQFF | TGCAGTGCTCCGGGGAGCAATGAGCAGTTCTTC
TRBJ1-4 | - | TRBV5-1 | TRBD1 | CASSWTGSNEKLFF | TGCGCCAGCAGCTGGACAGGATCTAATGAAAAACTGTTTTTT
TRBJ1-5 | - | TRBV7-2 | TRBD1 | CASSDQGASNQPQHF | TGTGCCAGCAGCGACCAGGGGGCCAGCAATCAGCCCCAGCATTTT
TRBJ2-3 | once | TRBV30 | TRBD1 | CAWSVQGQGLQYF | TGTGCCTGGAGTGTCCAGGGACAGGGGTTGCAGTATTTT
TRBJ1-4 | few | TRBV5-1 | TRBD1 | CASGQGTNEKLFF | TGCGCCAGTGGACAGGGGACTAATGAAAAACTGTTTTTT
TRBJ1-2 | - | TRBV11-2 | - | CASSATVNYGYTF | TGTGCCAGCAGTGCGACAGTAAACTATGGCTACACCTTC
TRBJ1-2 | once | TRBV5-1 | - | CASSLEAGSYTF | TGCGCCAGCAGCTTGGAGGCGGGAAGCTACACCTTC
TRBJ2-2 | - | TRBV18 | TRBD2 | CASSATSGSTGELFF | TGTGCCAGCTCGGCGACTAGCGGGAGCACCGGGGAGCTGTTTTTT
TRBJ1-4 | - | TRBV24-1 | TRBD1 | CATSETPGQLNEKLFF | TGTGCCACCAGTGAGACTCCGGGACAGCTTAATGAAAAACTGTTTTTT